The clone carrying this T cell receptor (beta chain) was picked up a small number of times. Its antigen remains unidentified. The protocol was immunoSEQ multiplex PCR, while the TCRdb copy is restricted to in-frame clones and leaves out a portion. The top ten clones hold 2.9% of a sample with approximately 44,000 clones, around three quarters of them seen once. The data were obtained in a study of vaccination effects on CD4 cells after COVID-19. About the research overall: Either the mRNA-1273 or the BNT162b2 vaccine was given to participants as two doses.

Under the ViraFEST assay, PBMC were stimulated with viral peptide pools so that antigen-specific CD4+ T cells expanded. Sequencing was performed afterwards. Cultured cells yielded isolated CD4+ T cells after 10 days. Absence of prior SARS-CoV-2 infection characterized the vaccine recipients, who showed negative nucleocapsid antibodies. A half-volume exchange with IL-2 medium occurred on days 3 and 7. V was clipped by 5 bases and J by 8 bases, with 21 bases between them. Looked up from germline, CDR1 is SEHNR and CDR2 is FQNEAQ (reference sequence). This CDR3 contains 16 residues. Sequenced material: CD4+ T cells from PBMCs cultured with HCoV-NL63 spike peptides, taken before COVID-19 vaccination. This sequence originates from a human donor who received a COVID-19 vaccine. The V gene is TRBV7-9, the J gene TRBJ1-4; weak D call: TRBD1 (5 bases). CDR3 DNA sequence: TGTGCCAGCAGCGGGGACTCCAGAGCCGTCGGGGAAAAACTGTTTTTT. This codes for CASSGDSRAVGEKLFF. The variable domain in full, with the rest retrieved from reference TRBV7-9 and TRBJ1-4, is DTGVSQNPRHKITKRGQNVTFRCDPISEHNRLYWYRQTLGQGPEFLTYFQNEAQLEKSRLLSDRFSAERPKGSFSTLEIQRTEQGDSAMYLCASSGDSRAVGEKLFFGSGTQLSVL.